This T cell receptor (beta chain) derives from a study of T-cell reconstitution after alpha-beta-depleted transplantation in children. Study conclusions and caveats: At day 60, the high TCRbeta diversity found in some patients originated from recipient T cells and thymic progenitors that had survived.

Germline CDR1 SQVTM, CDR2 ANQGSEA. V lost 7 bases, J lost 5 bases, and 7 bases stayed unmatched. The CDR3 is 13 residues long. It was with unique molecular identifiers that the TCRbeta library was prepared. TCRdb ran MiXCR on the PCR reads and lists one entry per CDR3 protein. The sample gives some 2,900 distinct CDR3 sequences, 20% to 25% of which show up once; approximately 39% is in the top ten. By frequency in the sample, this clonotype is large. No antigen is known for it. The sequence came from a female patient aged 5 to 17 who had a stem cell transplant for acute lymphoblastic leukemia, so the T cells may come from the graft donor. The sequencing here drew on PBMCs, mostly from graft donor cells, taken 60 days after TCRalphabeta/CD19-depleted stem cell transplant. The chain recombines TRBV29-1 with TRBJ1-5; 8 positions agree with TRBD1. CDR3 sequence (DNA): TGCAGCGCCATGGCAGGGGGCGATCAGCCCCAGCATTTT. This codes for CSAMAGGDQPQHF.